This passage covers 4 T cell receptor beta chains from one sample sequenced in a study of blood T cell repertoires in COVID-19. Only in-frame clones appear in the TCRdb table, and some are missing; sequencing was by immunoSEQ multiplex PCR. The sample lists approximately 170,000 clones, approximately 81% occurring once. Sequences were obtained from peripheral blood. These receptors came from a woman in her 70s with COVID-19, enrolled during active disease.

The chain's CDR3 is CATSGLNNQPQHF. The CDR3 DNA follows: TGTGCCACCAGTGGACTGAACAATCAGCCCCAGCATTTT. V and J are TRBV24-1 and TRBJ1-5; D unresolved. Germline V gives CDR1 KGHDR, CDR2 SFDVKD. Trimming took 5 bases from V and 3 from J, leaving 7 bases between them. This CDR3 has 13 amino acids.

The chain is built from TRBV14 and TRBJ2-1; no firm D call. Germline V gene data show CDR1 as SGHDN and CDR2 as FVKESK. The CDR3 consists of 13 residues. V lost 4 bases, J lost 4 bases, and 8 bases lay in between. The CDR3 bases are TGTGCCAGCAGCCGCCGCGTATACAATGAGCAGTTCTTC. Protein: CASSRRVYNEQFF. Supplemented by reference TRBV14 and TRBJ2-1, the full variable domain reads EAGVTQFPSHSVIEKGQTVTLRCDPISGHDNLYWYRRVMGKEIKFLLHFVKESKQDESGMPNNRFLAERTGGTYSTLKVQPAELEDSGVYFCASSRRVYNEQFFGPGTRLTVL.

CDR3 amino acids: CASSQDQDGRDLSYEQYF. CDR3 DNA: TGCGCCAGCAGCCAAGATCAGGACGGGAGGGACCTCTCCTACGAGCAGTACTTC. The genes are TRBV4-1 and TRBJ2-7; TRBD2 matches 8 bases. The CDR3 consists of 18 residues. The germline gives CDR1 MGHRA, CDR2 YSYEKL. V trimming: 0 bases; J trimming: 0 bases; junction bases outside the gene matches: 10.

This clone has only one observation. CDR3 region: CASSPPGSKKLFF. The CDR3 DNA follows: TGTGCCAGCTCACCACCCGGGAGTAAAAAACTGTTTTTT. V gene TRBV18 combines with J gene TRBJ1-4, with D unresolved. Trimming pared 0 bases from V and 9 bases from J, leaving 8 bases between. Germline V gene lookup returns CDR1 KGHSH and CDR2 LQKENI. The CDR3 extends over 13 amino acids.